The sequence of this T cell receptor beta chain was determined in a study of shared clonotypes between healthy human individuals. As for the study in general: CD4 naive and CD4 memory each took three plates per donor, while CD8 naive took two and CD8 memory one.

Germline V lookup: CDR1 SGHTA, CDR2 FQGTGA. Trimming took off 4 bases at V and 4 bases at J, with 13 bases between the two ends. The length of the CDR3 is 14 residues. Repertoires were generated with immunoSEQ multiplex PCR, while TCRdb's copy carries only in-frame clones and drops some. The table records about 2.1 million clones, roughly 93% of them present only once. Terminally differentiated effector memory CD45RA+ cells were excluded by CCR7 positive selection of CD45RO-negative cells. Participating donors were healthy, HIV-negative adults free of recent acute infections or vaccinations. Overall study results and limits: Relative to clonotypes present in all four donors, those not shared had lower generation probabilities. Naive CD4 clonotypes were shared across a handful of donors at approximately 5.3%.

With regard to this clone: Its target is not known.

Material: naive CD8+ T cells from PBMCs. The sequence was obtained from a man aged 18 to 29 in good health. Some clones in this sample may be carry-over from other donors' samples. This chain uses TRBV7-3 with TRBJ1-2; D is unresolved. The CDR3 region has the DNA TGTGCCAGCAGCTACGGGGTTACGGTCTATGGCTACACCTTC. As protein: CASSYGVTVYGYTF.